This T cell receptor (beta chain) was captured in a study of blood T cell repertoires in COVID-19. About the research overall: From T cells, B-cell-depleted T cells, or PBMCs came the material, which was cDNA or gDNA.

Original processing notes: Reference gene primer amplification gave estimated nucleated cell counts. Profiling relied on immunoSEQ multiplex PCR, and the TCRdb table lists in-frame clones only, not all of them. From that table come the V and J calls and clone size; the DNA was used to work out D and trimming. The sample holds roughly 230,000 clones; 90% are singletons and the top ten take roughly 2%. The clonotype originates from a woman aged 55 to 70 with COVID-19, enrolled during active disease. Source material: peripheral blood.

The CDR3 loop is CASSLTSGGYEQYF. CDR3 in DNA: TGCGCCAGCAGCTTGACTAGCGGGGGATACGAGCAGTACTTC. The rearrangement links TRBV5-1 to TRBJ2-7; TRBD2 aligns across 11 bases. This CDR3 comprises 14 residues. J was trimmed by 4 bases and V by 1 base; bases with no gene match: 1. Germline CDR1 reads SGHRS; CDR2 reads YFSETQ.